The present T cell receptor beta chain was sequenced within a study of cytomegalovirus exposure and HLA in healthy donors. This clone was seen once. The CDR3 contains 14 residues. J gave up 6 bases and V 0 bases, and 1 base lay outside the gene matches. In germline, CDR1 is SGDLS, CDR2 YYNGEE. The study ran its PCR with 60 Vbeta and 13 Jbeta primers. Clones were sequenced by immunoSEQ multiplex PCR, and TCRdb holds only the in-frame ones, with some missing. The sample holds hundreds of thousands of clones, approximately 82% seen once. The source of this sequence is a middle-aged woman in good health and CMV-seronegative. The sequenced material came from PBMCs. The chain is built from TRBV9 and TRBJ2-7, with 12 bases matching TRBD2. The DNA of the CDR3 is TGTGCCAGCAGCGTAGAACTAGCGGGGGGCGAGCAGTACTTC. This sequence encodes CASSVELAGGEQYF.